These 25 T cell receptor beta chains came from one sample sequenced in a study of cytomegalovirus exposure and HLA in healthy donors. PCR was performed using 60 Vbeta and 13 Jbeta primers. The data were produced by immunoSEQ multiplex PCR, yet TCRdb's version contains in-frame clones alone and is incomplete. The sample shows fewer than 250,000 clones, roughly 82% of them seen only once. The sample was PBMCs. These receptors were collected from a man aged 35 to 55 in good health and CMV-seropositive.

The J gene is TRBJ1-1, the V gene TRBV4-1; perhaps TRBD1 as D (5 bases). V lost 4 bases, J lost 6 bases, and 15 bases lay in between. There are 14 residues in the CDR3. From germline, CDR1 is MGHRA and CDR2 YSYEKL. The CDR3 sequence is CASSPDGGWPEAFF. The DNA for the CDR3 is TGCGCCAGCAGCCCCGACGGGGGGTGGCCTGAAGCTTTCTTT.

The chain joins TRBV29-1 to TRBJ2-1; 8 bases line up with TRBD2. The CDR3 loop spans 15 amino acids. The V gene's germline CDR1 is SQVTM and CDR2 ANQGSEA. V shed 3 bases, J shed 0 bases, and the junction held 4 bases outside the gene matches. DNA of the CDR3: TGCAGCGTTGATGGGCGGGAGGTCTCCTACAATGAGCAGTTCTTC. Translated: CSVDGREVSYNEQFF.

This clone was counted between two and nine times. The V call is TRBV4-1, the J call TRBJ2-1; a weak D match, TRBD1 (6 bases). The CDR3 has 18 residues. V was clipped by 0 bases and J by 0 bases, with 15 bases between them. CDR1 and CDR2 from the germline V gene are MGHRA and YSYEKL. The CDR3 nucleotides are TGCGCCAGCAGCCAAGAGACAGGACTGAGGGTCTCCTACAATGAGCAGTTCTTC. This gives the protein CASSQETGLRVSYNEQFF.

V usage is TRBV9 and J usage is TRBJ2-7; 10 bases map to TRBD1. From germline, CDR1 is SGDLS and CDR2 YYNGEE. V trimming: 3 bases; J trimming: 7 bases; junction bases outside the gene matches: 13. The CDR3 totals 16 residues. The CDR3 DNA reads as TGTGCCAGCAGCGCAATAGGACAGGGGGTTGATGGGGAGCAGTACTTC. Amino acid sequence: CASSAIGQGVDGEQYF.

V is TRBV4-2 and J is TRBJ1-4, with TRBD1 identical over 10 bases. There are 15 residues in the CDR3. Germline V gene lookup returns CDR1 LGHNA and CDR2 YNFKEQ. J gave up 7 bases and V 4 bases, and 6 bases lay outside the gene matches. CDR3 sequence: CASSRDRGRGEKLFF. The CDR3 bases are TGTGCCAGCAGCCGGGACAGGGGAAGGGGTGAAAAACTGTTTTTT.

The J gene is TRBJ2-7, the V gene TRBV7-8, with D possibly being TRBD2 (6 bases). V gave up 3 bases and J gave up 0 bases, with 12 bases separating them. Germline V CDR1 and CDR2: SGHVS, FQNEAQ. This CDR3 has 15 residues. Written as DNA, the CDR3 is TGTGCCAGCAGCTTTGGGGAGGTATCCTCCTACGAGCAGTACGTC. It translates to CASSFGEVSSYEQYV.

The rearrangement uses TRBV5-1 and TRBJ2-2; a weak D match, TRBD2 (6 bases). V lost 4 bases, J lost 4 bases, and 11 bases lay in between. CDR1 and CDR2 (germline): SGHRS, YFSETQ. The CDR3 has 14 amino acids. As DNA, the CDR3 is TGCGCCAGCAGCCAGGCGGAGGGCACCGGGGAGCTGTTTTTT. As protein: CASSQAEGTGELFF.

The chain combines TRBV28 with TRBJ1-3, with no clear D. This CDR3 comprises 15 residues. Trimming cost V 5 bases and J 0 bases, with 11 bases left between them. Germline V gene data show CDR1 as MDHEN and CDR2 as SYDVKM. The CDR3 loop reads CASSTRRSSGNTIYF. CDR3 bases: TGTGCCAGCAGTACTCGAAGAAGCTCTGGAAACACCATATATTTT.

The chain employs TRBV6-5 and TRBJ1-1, with 8 bases fitting TRBD1. V gave up 7 bases and J gave up 5 bases; unmatched junction bases: 12. This CDR3 spans 15 amino acids. The germline CDR1 and CDR2 sequences are MNHEY and SVGAGI. The CDR3 reads CASTRSRTGFTEAFF. In DNA form, the CDR3 reads TGTGCCAGCACCCGATCAAGGACAGGGTTTACTGAAGCTTTCTTT.

V usage is TRBV28 and J usage is TRBJ2-2, with TRBD1 matching 9 bases. V trimming: 6 bases; J trimming: 6 bases; junction bases outside the gene matches: 14. The CDR3 spans 17 residues. Germline V gene data show CDR1 as MDHEN and CDR2 as SYDVKM. In nucleotides, the CDR3 is TGTGCCAGCAGCCAAACTTTCGGGACAGGGAATCCCGGGGAGCTGTTTTTT. Translation: CASSQTFGTGNPGELFF.

The genes are TRBV19 and TRBJ2-5; 7 nucleotides line up with TRBD2. Trimming at V came to 5 bases and at J to 0 bases, leaving 9 bases not matched to a gene. This CDR3 region has 16 residues. The germline gives CDR1 LNHDA, CDR2 SQIVND (reference sequence). The CDR3 nucleotides are TGTGCCAGTAGTCCCTGGGGTAGCGGGCACCAAGAGACCCAGTACTTC. Residues: CASSPWGSGHQETQYF.

This chain links TRBV15 with TRBJ2-7; 7 nucleotides line up with TRBD2. Germline assignment: CDR1 LNHNV and CDR2 YYDKDF (reference sequence). V lost 0 bases, J lost 4 bases, and 9 bases stayed unmatched. The CDR3 has 16 amino acids. CDR3 loop: CATSRDSQRGGYEQYF. CDR3 sequence (DNA): TGTGCCACCAGCAGAGATTCCCAGCGGGGAGGATACGAGCAGTACTTC.

The V call is TRBV6-1, the J call TRBJ2-5; D may be TRBD2 (6 bases). Trimming removed 5 bases from V and 4 bases from J, with 14 bases in between. Germline CDR1 is MNHNS and CDR2 is SASEGT. The CDR3 consists of 14 residues. The chain's CDR3 is CASSSLTGGETQYF. The CDR3 DNA sequence: TGTGCCAGCAGTTCACTAACCGGGGGAGAGACCCAGTACTTC.

The chain carries TRBV5-4 and TRBJ2-3; D might be TRBD1 (5 bases). V lost 0 bases to trimming and J lost 0 bases, with 8 bases between them. Germline loops: CDR1 SGHNT, CDR2 YYREEE (reference sequence). The CDR3 runs 15 residues. This CDR3 is CASSLGGESTDTQYF. For the CDR3, the DNA is TGTGCCAGCAGCTTGGGGGGCGAAAGCACAGATACGCAGTATTTT. Together with reference TRBV5-4 and TRBJ2-3, the CDR3 gives the full variable domain: ETGVTQSPTHLIKTRGQQVTLRCSSQSGHNTVSWYQQALGQGPQFIFQYYREEENGRGNFPPRFSGLQFPNYSSELNVNALELDDSALYLCASSLGGESTDTQYFGPGTRLTVL.

This rearrangement joins TRBV7-8 to TRBJ2-3; TRBD1 matches 11 bases. Germline loops: CDR1 SGHVS, CDR2 FQNEAQ. There are 14 residues in the CDR3. V gave up 5 bases and J gave up 10 bases; unmatched junction bases: 8. DNA for the CDR3: TGTGCCAGCAGCGCCGGACAGGGGGCAAGATCGCAGTATTTT. It codes for CASSAGQGARSQYF.

This clone was detected only once. The chain recombines TRBV2 with TRBJ1-5, with 7 bases that match TRBD1. This CDR3 has 15 amino acids. Losses at the gene ends were 6 bases for V and 1 base for J; bases not matched to a gene: 6. Germline CDR1 SNHLY, CDR2 FYNNEI. CDR3 in amino acids: CASRETGTSNQPQHF. The CDR3 nucleotides read TGTGCCAGCAGAGAGACAGGGACGAGCAATCAGCCCCAGCATTTT. Drawing the rest from reference TRBV2 and TRBJ1-5, the complete variable domain is EPEVTQTPSHQVTQMGQEVILRCVPISNHLYFYWYRQILGQKVEFLVSFYNNEISEKSEIFDDQFSVERPDGSNFTLKIRSTKLEDSAMYFCASRETGTSNQPQHFGDGTRLSIL.

This clone was counted once. This chain joins TRBV30 and TRBJ2-3, with 7 bases fitting TRBD1. V trimming: 1 base; J trimming: 3 bases; junction bases outside the gene matches: 10. The germline gives CDR1 GTSNPN, CDR2 SVGIG (reference sequence). The CDR3 has 16 amino acids. The CDR3 protein is CAWSAPWTGRTDTQYF. The CDR3 bases are TGTGCCTGGAGTGCCCCTTGGACAGGAAGGACAGATACGCAGTATTTT.

This chain uses TRBV5-4 with TRBJ1-2; D is uncertain. This CDR3 comprises 14 residues. Germline V CDR1 and CDR2: SGHNT, YYREEE (reference sequence). Trimming stripped 6 bases from V and 1 base from J, with 13 bases between. In nucleotides, the CDR3 is TGTGCCAGCAAACCAAATCAGGATAACTATGGCTACACCTTC. It translates to CASKPNQDNYGYTF.

Remarks on this clone: Mismatch with germline at one junction end may stem from a read error. The V call is TRBV29-1, the J call TRBJ2-5, with TRBD1 as a possible D gene (6 bases). The CDR3 is 15 amino acids. The germline CDR1 and CDR2 sequences are SQVTM and ANQGSEA. CDR3 loop: CSVEGSPRGQETQYF. The CDR3 nucleotides are TGCAGCGTCGAAGGCTCCCCCAGGGGCCAAGAGACCCAGTACTTC.

The V gene is TRBV6-5, the J gene TRBJ2-2; D call uncertain. Germline CDR1 is MNHEY and CDR2 is SVGAGI. V was trimmed by 5 bases and J by 3 bases, leaving 10 bases between them. There are 14 residues in the CDR3. The CDR3 nucleotides are TGTGCCAGCAGTCAACTACACTACACCGGGGAGCTGTTTTTT. It encodes CASSQLHYTGELFF.

V usage is TRBV6-1 and J usage is TRBJ2-2, with D uncertain. The germline V gene encodes CDR1 MNHNS and CDR2 SASEGT. This CDR3 is built from 15 residues. Trimming took off 1 base at V and 5 bases at J, with 11 bases between the two ends. CDR3 DNA sequence: TGTGCCAGCAGTGAAGGGTACAGACCTACCGGGGAGCTGTTTTTT. Its translation: CASSEGYRPTGELFF.

The chain has TRBV9 and TRBJ2-7; 9 nucleotides line up with TRBD2. Germline-derived CDR1 and CDR2 are SGDLS and YYNGEE. There are 15 residues in the CDR3. V lost 0 bases and J lost 2; bases outside the gene matches: 3. CDR3 in amino acids: CASSVGGLATYEQYF. The DNA for the CDR3 is TGTGCCAGCAGCGTAGGTGGACTAGCGACCTACGAGCAGTACTTC. Using reference TRBV9 and TRBJ2-7 for the parts outside the CDR3, the full variable domain is DSGVTQTPKHLITATGQRVTLRCSPRSGDLSVYWYQQSLDQGLQFLIQYYNGEERAKGNILERFSAQQFPDLHSELNLSSLELGDSALYFCASSVGGLATYEQYFGPGTRLTVT.

This clone is a singleton in its sample. The chain's CDR3 is CSVGLAVYNEQFF. CDR3 DNA: TGCAGCGTTGGACTAGCGGTCTACAATGAGCAGTTCTTC. The chain couples TRBV29-1 to TRBJ2-1; 9 nucleotides match TRBD2. This CDR3 comprises 13 residues. V lost 4 bases, J lost 3 bases, and 1 base stayed unmatched. Germline V gene data show CDR1 as SQVTM and CDR2 as ANQGSEA.

The chain couples TRBV18 to TRBJ2-7, with D hard to call. The V gene's germline CDR1 is KGHSH and CDR2 LQKENI. The CDR3 spans 12 residues. Trimming took off 1 base at V and 7 bases at J, with 8 bases between the two ends. In nucleotides, the CDR3 is TGTGCCAGCTCACCACTCCCCTGGGAGCAGTACGTC. Its translation: CASSPLPWEQYV.

This clone was recorded only once. The rearrangement joins TRBV6-6 to TRBJ1-5; 8 bases agree with TRBD1. The germline gives CDR1 MNHNY, CDR2 SVGAGI (reference sequence). J lost 5 bases, V lost 5 bases, and 5 bases had no gene match. The CDR3 has 14 residues. Here the CDR3 reads CASSVGQGDQPQHF. DNA for the CDR3: TGTGCCAGCAGTGTTGGACAGGGAGATCAGCCCCAGCATTTT.